The 10 T cell receptor beta chains presented below share a single source sample, sequenced in a study of PD-1 blockade in classical Hodgkin lymphoma (dated by TCRdb to the early 2020s). Library preparation was by the immunoSEQ multiplex PCR assay. The table comes from immuneACCESS by way of TCRdb, which keeps in-frame sequences with V and J called. Part of the clones is missing from these tables; in studies checked, under half for an unresolved V gene and the rest for unknown reasons. For this sample the table gives roughly 5,000 clones, of which about nine tenths were detected only once. Roughly 20% of the sample is in the top ten clones. What the time point label conveys for this sample: newly diagnosed, previously untreated cHL patient sample. Magnetic negative selection with a Miltenyi CD8+ T cell isolation kit was used to purify CD8+ T cells from thawed PBMCs. The sequenced sample consisted of CD8+ T cells from blood. These TCRs come from a human donor with classical Hodgkin lymphoma.

The J gene is TRBJ1-1, the V gene TRBV19, with D hard to call. V was clipped by 6 bases and J by 3 bases, with 14 bases between them. CDR1 is LNHDA, CDR2 SQIVND, per germline (reference sequence). The CDR3 consists of 14 residues. The CDR3 loop reads CASSVGRRDTEAFF. The CDR3 DNA sequence: TGTGCCAGTAGCGTGGGCAGGAGGGACACTGAAGCTTTCTTT.

The V call is TRBV7-9, the J call TRBJ1-6; 7 nucleotides line up with TRBD1. V lost 5 bases and J lost 5; bases outside the gene matches: 6. This CDR3 spans 15 amino acids. Germline V CDR1 and CDR2: SEHNR, FQNEAQ (reference sequence). The chain's CDR3 is CASSGPGQHNSPLHF. The CDR3 bases are TGTGCCAGCAGCGGCCCGGGACAGCATAATTCACCCCTCCACTTT.

The chain employs TRBV15 and TRBJ2-4; D gene uncertain. The ends were cut back, 5 bases at V and 0 bases at J, with 11 bases in the middle. CDR3 length: 15 amino acids. The germline gives CDR1 LNHNV, CDR2 YYDKDF (reference sequence). The CDR3 DNA reads as TGTGCCACCAGCCCCCGACAACTAGCCAAAAACATTCAGTACTTC. Its protein product is CATSPRQLAKNIQYF. Full variable domain (missing parts from reference TRBV15 and TRBJ2-4): DAMVIQNPRYQVTQFGKPVTLSCSQTLNHNVMYWYQQKSSQAPKLLFHYYDKDFNNEADTPDNFQSRRPNTSFCFLDIRSPGLGDTAMYLCATSPRQLAKNIQYFGAGTRLSVL.

J is TRBJ2-2 and V is TRBV13; D could derive from TRBD1 or TRBD2 (6 bases each). With 4 bases removed from V and 11 bases from J, the gap between germline ends came to 14 bases. The CDR3 contains 13 residues. CDR1 and CDR2 from the germline V gene are PRHDT and FYEKMQ (reference sequence). The CDR3 sequence is CASSSRRGRELFF. DNA of the CDR3: TGTGCCAGCAGCTCGCGTCGGGGGCGAGAGCTGTTTTTT.

This clone occurred once. The CDR3 DNA is TGTGCCAGCAGTGGGGGTAGTAGCAATCAGCCCCAGCATTTT. It encodes CASSGGSSNQPQHF. The chain joins TRBV25-1 to TRBJ1-5, with D unclear. V dropped 4 bases and J dropped 0 bases, with 7 bases sitting between them. Germline V CDR1 and CDR2: MGHDK, SYGVNS. The CDR3 runs to 14 residues.

The chain is built from TRBV25-1 and TRBJ2-7; D is ambiguous. This CDR3 has 13 amino acids. CDR1 MGHDK and CDR2 SYGVNS come from the germline V gene. Trimming removed 4 bases at V and 1 base at J, with 8 bases between. The CDR3 nucleotides are TGTGCCAGCAGTGTCGCTACTTCCTACGAGCAGTACTTC. Encoded protein: CASSVATSYEQYF.

CDR3: CASSPTSGRPLEQYF. The CDR3 DNA follows: TGTGCCAGCAGTCCGACTAGCGGGAGGCCCCTCGAGCAGTACTTC. The rearrangement uses TRBV2 and TRBJ2-7; TRBD2 agrees at 13 bases. The CDR3 has 15 amino acids. Germline V gene data show CDR1 as SNHLY and CDR2 as FYNNEI. After removal of 5 bases from V and 6 bases from J, the junction contained 7 bases not matched to a gene.

This chain joins TRBV19 and TRBJ2-7; the D call may be TRBD1 or TRBD2 (5 bases each). The ends were cut back, 5 bases at V and 4 bases at J, with 30 bases in the middle. The CDR3 has 19 residues. CDR1 and CDR2 (germline): LNHDA, SQIVND (reference sequence). In DNA form, the CDR3 reads TGTGCCAGTAGTCAAACCGGATTCTATCAGGGAGAGGAAGCTTACGAGCAGTACTTC. Translation gives CASSQTGFYQGEEAYEQYF. Complete variable domain (other parts from reference TRBV19 and TRBJ2-7): DGGITQSPKYLFRKEGQNVTLSCEQNLNHDAMYWYRQDPGQGLRLIYYSQIVNDFQKGDIAEGYSVSREKKESFPLTVTSAQKNPTAFYLCASSQTGFYQGEEAYEQYFGPGTRLTVT.

V and J are TRBV6-6 and TRBJ1-2; D is possibly TRBD1 (5 bases). Germline-derived CDR1 and CDR2 are MNHNY and SVGAGI (reference sequence). The CDR3 is 14 amino acids. V was clipped by 2 bases and J by 5 bases, with 12 bases between them. The CDR3 bases are TGTGCCAGCAGTTACGAAGGGACGGATTATGGCTACACCTTC. It is translated as CASSYEGTDYGYTF.

This clone was detected only a few times. The chain is built from TRBV5-1 and TRBJ1-2, with D unclear. This CDR3 contains 15 residues. V was trimmed by 2 bases and J by 4 bases, leaving 15 bases between them. Per germline, CDR1 SGHRS and CDR2 YFSETQ. For the CDR3, the DNA is TGCGCCAGCAGCTTCTCACAAGGGCTGAGCTATGGCTACACCTTC. Translating it yields CASSFSQGLSYGYTF.